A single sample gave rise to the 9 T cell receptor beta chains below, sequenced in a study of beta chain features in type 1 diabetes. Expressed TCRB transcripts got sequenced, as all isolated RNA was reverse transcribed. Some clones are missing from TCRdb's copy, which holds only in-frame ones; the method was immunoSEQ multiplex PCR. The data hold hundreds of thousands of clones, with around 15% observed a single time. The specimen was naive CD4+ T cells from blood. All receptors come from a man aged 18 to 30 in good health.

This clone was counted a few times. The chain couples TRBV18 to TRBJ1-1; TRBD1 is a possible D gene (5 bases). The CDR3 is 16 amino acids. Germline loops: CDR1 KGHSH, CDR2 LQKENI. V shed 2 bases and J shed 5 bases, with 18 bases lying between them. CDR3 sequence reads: CASSPSGAPGVTEAFF. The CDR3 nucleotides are TGTGCCAGCTCACCATCCGGGGCACCCGGGGTGACTGAAGCTTTCTTT. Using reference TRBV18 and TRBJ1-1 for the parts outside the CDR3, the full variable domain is NAGVMQNPRHLVRRRGQEARLRCSPMKGHSHVYWYRQLPEEGLKFMVYLQKENIIDESGMPKERFSAEFPKEGPSILRIQQVVRGDSAAYFCASSPSGAPGVTEAFFGQGTRLTVV.

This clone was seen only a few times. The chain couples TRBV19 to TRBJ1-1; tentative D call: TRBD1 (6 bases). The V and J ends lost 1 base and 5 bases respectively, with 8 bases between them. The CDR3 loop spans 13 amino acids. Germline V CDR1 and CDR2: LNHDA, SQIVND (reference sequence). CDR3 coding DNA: TGTGCCAGTAGTATAGGAGGACAGACTGAAGCTTTCTTT. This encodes CASSIGGQTEAFF.

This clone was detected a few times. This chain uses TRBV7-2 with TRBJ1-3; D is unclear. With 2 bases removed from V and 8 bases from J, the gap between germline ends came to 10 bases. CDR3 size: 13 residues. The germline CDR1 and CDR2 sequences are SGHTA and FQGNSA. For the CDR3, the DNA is TGTGCCAGCAGCTTAACGCGCTTGGACACCATATATTTT. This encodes CASSLTRLDTIYF.

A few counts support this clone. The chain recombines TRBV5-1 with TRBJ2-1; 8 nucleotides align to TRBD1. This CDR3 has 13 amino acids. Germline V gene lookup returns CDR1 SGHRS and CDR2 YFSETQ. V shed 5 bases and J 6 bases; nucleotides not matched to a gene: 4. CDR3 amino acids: CASRGQGFNEQFF. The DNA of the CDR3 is TGCGCCAGCAGAGGACAGGGTTTCAATGAGCAGTTCTTC.

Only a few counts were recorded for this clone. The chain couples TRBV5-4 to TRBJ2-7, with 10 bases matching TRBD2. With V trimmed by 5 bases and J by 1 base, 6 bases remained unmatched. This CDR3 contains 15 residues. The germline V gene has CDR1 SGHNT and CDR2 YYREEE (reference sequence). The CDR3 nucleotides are TGTGCCAGCAGGCCTAGCGGGGGAGTTTCCTACGAGCAGTACTTC. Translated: CASRPSGGVSYEQYF. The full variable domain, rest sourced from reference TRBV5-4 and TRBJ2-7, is ETGVTQSPTHLIKTRGQQVTLRCSSQSGHNTVSWYQQALGQGPQFIFQYYREEENGRGNFPPRFSGLQFPNYSSELNVNALELDDSALYLCASRPSGGVSYEQYFGPGTRLTVT.

Here the CDR3 reads CASSPSGTLNYGYTF. DNA for the CDR3: TGTGCCAGCTCACCGTCCGGGACACTTAACTATGGCTACACCTTC. V gene TRBV18 combines with J gene TRBJ1-2; possible D gene TRBD1, 6 bases. The germline V and J ends were trimmed by 3 bases and 1 base, with 12 bases remaining between them. This CDR3 spans 15 amino acids. Germline assignment: CDR1 KGHSH and CDR2 LQKENI.

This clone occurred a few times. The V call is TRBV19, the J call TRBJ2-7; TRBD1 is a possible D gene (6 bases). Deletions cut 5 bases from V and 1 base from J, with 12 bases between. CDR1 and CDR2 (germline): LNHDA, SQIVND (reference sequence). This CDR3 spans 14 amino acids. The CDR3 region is CASSLGQPSYEQYF. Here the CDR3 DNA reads TGTGCCAGTAGTTTGGGACAACCGTCCTACGAGCAGTACTTC. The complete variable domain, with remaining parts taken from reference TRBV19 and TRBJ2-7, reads DGGITQSPKYLFRKEGQNVTLSCEQNLNHDAMYWYRQDPGQGLRLIYYSQIVNDFQKGDIAEGYSVSREKKESFPLTVTSAQKNPTAFYLCASSLGQPSYEQYFGPGTRLTVT.

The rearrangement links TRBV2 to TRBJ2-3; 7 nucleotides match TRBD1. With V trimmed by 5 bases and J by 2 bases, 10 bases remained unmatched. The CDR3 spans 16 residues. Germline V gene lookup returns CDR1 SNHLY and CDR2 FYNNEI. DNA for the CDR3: TGTGCCAGCAGTTTGGGTATTCAGGGGGACACAGATACGCAGTATTTT. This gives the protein CASSLGIQGDTDTQYF.

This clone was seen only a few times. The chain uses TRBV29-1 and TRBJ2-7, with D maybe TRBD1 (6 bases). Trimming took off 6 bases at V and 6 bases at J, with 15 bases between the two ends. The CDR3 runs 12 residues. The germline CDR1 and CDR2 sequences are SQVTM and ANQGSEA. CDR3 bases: TGCAGCGTGGGGAACAGGGAACGCGAGCAGTACTTC. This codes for CSVGNREREQYF.